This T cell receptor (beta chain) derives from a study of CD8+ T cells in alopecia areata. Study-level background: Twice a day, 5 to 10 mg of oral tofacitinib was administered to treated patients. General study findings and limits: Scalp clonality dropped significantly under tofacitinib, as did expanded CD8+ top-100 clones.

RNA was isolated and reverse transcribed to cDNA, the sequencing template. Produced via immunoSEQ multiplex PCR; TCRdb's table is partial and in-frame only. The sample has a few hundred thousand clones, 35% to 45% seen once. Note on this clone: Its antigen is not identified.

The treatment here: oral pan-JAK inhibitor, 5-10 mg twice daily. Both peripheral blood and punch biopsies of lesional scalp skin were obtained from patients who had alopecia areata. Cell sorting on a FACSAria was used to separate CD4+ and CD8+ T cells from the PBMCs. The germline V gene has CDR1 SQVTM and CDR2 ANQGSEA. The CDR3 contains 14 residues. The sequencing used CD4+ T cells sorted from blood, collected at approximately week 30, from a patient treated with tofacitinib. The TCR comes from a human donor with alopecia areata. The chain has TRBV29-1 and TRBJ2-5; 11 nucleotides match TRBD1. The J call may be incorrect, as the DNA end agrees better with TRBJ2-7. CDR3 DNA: TGCAGCGTTGTTGGACAGGGGGCTTCCTACGAGCAGTACTTC. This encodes CSVVGQGASYEQYF.